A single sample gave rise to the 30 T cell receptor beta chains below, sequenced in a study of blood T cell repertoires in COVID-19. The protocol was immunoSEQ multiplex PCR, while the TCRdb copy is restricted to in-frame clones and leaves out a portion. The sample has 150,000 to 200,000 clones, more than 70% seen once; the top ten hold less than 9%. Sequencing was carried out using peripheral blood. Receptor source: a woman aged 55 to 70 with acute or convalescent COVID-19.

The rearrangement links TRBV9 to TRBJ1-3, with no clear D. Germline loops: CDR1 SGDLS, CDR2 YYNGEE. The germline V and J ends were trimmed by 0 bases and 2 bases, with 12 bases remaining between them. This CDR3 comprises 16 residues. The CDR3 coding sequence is TGTGCCAGCAGCGTAGATCCTGGGAGGGCTGGAAACACCATATATTTT. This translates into CASSVDPGRAGNTIYF. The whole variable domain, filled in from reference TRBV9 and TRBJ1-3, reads DSGVTQTPKHLITATGQRVTLRCSPRSGDLSVYWYQQSLDQGLQFLIQYYNGEERAKGNILERFSAQQFPDLHSELNLSSLELGDSALYFCASSVDPGRAGNTIYFGEGSWLTVV.

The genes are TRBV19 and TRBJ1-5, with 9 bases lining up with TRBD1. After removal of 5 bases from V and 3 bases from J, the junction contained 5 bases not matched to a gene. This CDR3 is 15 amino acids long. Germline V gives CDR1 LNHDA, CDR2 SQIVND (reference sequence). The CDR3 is CASSWDRAVNQPQHF. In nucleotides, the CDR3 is TGTGCCAGTAGTTGGGACAGGGCCGTCAATCAGCCCCAGCATTTT.

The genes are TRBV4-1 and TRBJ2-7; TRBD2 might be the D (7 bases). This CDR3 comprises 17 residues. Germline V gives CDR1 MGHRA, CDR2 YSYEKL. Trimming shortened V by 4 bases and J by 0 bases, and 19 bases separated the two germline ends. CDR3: CASSLGGAGAFSYEQYF. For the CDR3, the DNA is TGCGCCAGCAGCCTAGGGGGGGCAGGGGCCTTCTCCTACGAGCAGTACTTC.

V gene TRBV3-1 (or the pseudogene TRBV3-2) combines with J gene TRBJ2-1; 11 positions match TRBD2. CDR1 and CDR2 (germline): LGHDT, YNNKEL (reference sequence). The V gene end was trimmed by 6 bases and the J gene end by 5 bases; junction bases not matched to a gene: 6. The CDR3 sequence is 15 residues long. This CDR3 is CASRLTSGSHNEQFF. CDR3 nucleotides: TGTGCCAGCAGACTAACTAGCGGGAGCCACAATGAGCAGTTCTTC.

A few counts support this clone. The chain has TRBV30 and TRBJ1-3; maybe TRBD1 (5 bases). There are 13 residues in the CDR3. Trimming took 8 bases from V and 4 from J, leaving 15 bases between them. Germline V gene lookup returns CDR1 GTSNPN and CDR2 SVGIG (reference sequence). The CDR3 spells CAIDQGLGNTIYF. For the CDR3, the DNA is TGTGCCATAGACCAGGGATTAGGAAACACCATATATTTT.

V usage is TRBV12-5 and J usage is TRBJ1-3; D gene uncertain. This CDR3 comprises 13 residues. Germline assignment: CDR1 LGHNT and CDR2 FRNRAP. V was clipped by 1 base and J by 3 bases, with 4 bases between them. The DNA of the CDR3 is TGTGCTAGTGGTTTGGAGAGTGGAAACACCATATATTTT. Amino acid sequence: CASGLESGNTIYF.

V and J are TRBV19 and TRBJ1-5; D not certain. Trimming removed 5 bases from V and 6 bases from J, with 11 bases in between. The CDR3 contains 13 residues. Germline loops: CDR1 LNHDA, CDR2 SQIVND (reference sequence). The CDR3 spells CASSSSPRQPQHF. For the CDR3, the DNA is TGTGCCAGTAGTTCCTCCCCCCGTCAGCCCCAGCATTTT.

The DNA of the CDR3 is TGTGCCAGCAGCTACTCGGGACAGGGGGCGCAGAACTATGGCTACACCTTC. Translation: CASSYSGQGAQNYGYTF. The chain has TRBV7-8 and TRBJ1-2; 12 bases are shared with TRBD1. CDR3 length: 17 residues. Germline lookup yields CDR1 SGHVS and CDR2 FQNEAQ. J gave up 2 bases and V 4 bases, and 8 bases lay outside the gene matches.

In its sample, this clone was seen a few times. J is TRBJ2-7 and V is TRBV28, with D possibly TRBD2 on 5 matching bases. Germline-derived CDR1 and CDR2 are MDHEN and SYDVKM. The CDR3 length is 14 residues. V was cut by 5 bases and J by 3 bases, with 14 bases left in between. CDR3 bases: TGTGCCAGCAGTCCGGTGAGGGCCTACTACGAGCAGTACGTC. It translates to CASSPVRAYYEQYV.

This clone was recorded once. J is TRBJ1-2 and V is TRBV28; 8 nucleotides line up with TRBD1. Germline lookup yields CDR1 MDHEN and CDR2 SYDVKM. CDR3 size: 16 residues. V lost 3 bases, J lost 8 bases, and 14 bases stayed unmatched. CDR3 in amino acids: CASSFAGVGQGVGYTF. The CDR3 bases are TGTGCCAGCAGTTTTGCGGGGGTTGGACAGGGAGTCGGCTACACCTTC.

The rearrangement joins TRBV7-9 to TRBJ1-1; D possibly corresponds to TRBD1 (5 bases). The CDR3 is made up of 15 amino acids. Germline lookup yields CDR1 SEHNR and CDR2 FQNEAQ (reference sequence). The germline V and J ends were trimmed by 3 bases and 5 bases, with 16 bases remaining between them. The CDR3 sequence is CASSLGRGELTEAFF. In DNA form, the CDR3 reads TGTGCCAGCAGCTTGGGGCGGGGTGAATTGACTGAAGCTTTCTTT.

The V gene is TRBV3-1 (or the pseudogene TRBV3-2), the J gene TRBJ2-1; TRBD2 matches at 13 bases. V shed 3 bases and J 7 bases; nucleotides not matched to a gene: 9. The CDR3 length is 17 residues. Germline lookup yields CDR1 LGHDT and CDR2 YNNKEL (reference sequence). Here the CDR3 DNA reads TGTGCCAGCAGCCACCCCCTGTTGACTAGCGGGAGGAATGAGCAGTTCTTC. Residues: CASSHPLLTSGRNEQFF.

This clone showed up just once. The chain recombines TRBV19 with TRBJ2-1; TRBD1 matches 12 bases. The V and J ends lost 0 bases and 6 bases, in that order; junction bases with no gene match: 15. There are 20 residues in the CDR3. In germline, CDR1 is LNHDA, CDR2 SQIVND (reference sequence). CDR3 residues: CASSIDLASGGQGALNEQFF. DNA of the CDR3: TGTGCCAGTAGTATAGATTTGGCCTCCGGGGGACAGGGGGCCCTCAATGAGCAGTTCTTC.

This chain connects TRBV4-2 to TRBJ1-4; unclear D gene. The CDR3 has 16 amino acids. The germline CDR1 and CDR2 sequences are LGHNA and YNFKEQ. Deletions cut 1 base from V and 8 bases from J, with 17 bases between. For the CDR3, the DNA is TGTGCCAGCAGCCAAGTGGGCAGCCGATCGGTGGAAAAACTGTTTTTT. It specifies CASSQVGSRSVEKLFF.

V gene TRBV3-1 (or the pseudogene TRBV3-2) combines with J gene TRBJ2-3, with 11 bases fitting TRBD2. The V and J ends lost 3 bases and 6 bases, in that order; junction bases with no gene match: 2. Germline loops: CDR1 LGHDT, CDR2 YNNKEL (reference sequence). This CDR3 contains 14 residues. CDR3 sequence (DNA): TGTGCCAGCAGCCAGAGACTAGCGGGGGATACGCAGTATTTT. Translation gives CASSQRLAGDTQYF.

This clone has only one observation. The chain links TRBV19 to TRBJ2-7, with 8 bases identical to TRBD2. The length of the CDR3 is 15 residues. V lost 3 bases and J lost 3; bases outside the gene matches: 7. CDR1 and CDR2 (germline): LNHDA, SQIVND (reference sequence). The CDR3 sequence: CASSIVSGGGYEQYF. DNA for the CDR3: TGTGCCAGTAGTATCGTTTCGGGAGGGGGCTACGAGCAGTACTTC.

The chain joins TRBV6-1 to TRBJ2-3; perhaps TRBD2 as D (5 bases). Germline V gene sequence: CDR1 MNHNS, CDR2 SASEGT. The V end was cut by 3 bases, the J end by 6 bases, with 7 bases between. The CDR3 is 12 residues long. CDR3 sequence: CASSEPGDTQYF. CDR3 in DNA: TGTGCCAGCAGTGAGCCGGGGGATACGCAGTATTTT.

The CDR3 spells CASSELWDYNQPQHF. The CDR3 nucleotides read TGTGCCAGCAGTGAACTGTGGGACTACAATCAGCCCCAGCATTTT. V and J are TRBV6-1 and TRBJ1-5; D might be TRBD1 (5 bases). The CDR3 has 15 amino acids. The germline V gene has CDR1 MNHNS and CDR2 SASEGT. With 2 bases removed from V and 3 bases from J, the gap between germline ends came to 11 bases.

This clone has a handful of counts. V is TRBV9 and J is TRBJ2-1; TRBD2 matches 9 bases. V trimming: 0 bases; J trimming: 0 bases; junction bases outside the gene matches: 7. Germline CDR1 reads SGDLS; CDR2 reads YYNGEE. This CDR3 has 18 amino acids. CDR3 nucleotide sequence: TGTGCCAGCAGCGTAGGCGGGGGGGCAGGACACTCCTACAATGAGCAGTTCTTC. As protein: CASSVGGGAGHSYNEQFF.

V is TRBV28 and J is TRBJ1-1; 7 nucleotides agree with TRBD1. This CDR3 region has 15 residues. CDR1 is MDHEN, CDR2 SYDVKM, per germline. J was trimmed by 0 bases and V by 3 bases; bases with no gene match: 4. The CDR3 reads CASSFPGTVNTEAFF. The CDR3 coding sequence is TGTGCCAGCAGTTTTCCCGGGACAGTGAACACTGAAGCTTTCTTT.

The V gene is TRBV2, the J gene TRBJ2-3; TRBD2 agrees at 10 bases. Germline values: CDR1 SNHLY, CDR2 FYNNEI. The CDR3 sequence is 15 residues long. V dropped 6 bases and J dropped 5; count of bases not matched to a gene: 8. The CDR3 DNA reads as TGTGCCAGCAGCGCCGGACTAGCGGCAAGAGATACGCAGTATTTT. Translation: CASSAGLAARDTQYF.

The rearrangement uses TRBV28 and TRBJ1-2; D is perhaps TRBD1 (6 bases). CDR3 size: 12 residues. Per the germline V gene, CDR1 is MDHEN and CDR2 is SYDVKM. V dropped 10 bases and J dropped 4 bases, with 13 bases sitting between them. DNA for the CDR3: TGTGCCAACCAGGACAGTGGCTATGGCTACACCTTC. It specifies CANQDSGYGYTF.

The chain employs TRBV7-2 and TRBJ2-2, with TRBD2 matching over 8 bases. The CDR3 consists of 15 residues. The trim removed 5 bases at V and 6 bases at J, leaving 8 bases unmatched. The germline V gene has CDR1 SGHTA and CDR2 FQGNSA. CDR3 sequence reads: CASSPSPGLAGELFF. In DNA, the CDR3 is TGTGCCAGCAGCCCAAGCCCGGGACTAGCCGGGGAGCTGTTTTTT. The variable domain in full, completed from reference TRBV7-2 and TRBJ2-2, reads GAGVSQSPSNKVTEKGKDVELRCDPISGHTALYWYRQSLGQGLEFLIYFQGNSAPDKSGLPSDRFSAERTGGSVSTLTIQRTQQEDSAVYLCASSPSPGLAGELFFGEGSRLTVL.

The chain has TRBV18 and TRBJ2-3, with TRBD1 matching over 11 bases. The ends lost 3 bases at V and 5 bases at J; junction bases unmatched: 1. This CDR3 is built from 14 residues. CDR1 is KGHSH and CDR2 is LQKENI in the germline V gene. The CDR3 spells CASSPGTGGDTQYF. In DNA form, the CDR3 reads TGTGCCAGCTCACCCGGGACAGGGGGAGATACGCAGTATTTT.

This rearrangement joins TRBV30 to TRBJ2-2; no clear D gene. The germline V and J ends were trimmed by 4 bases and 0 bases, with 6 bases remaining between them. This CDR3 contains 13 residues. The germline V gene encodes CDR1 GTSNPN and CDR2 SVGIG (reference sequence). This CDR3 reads CAWNTANTGELFF. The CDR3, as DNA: TGTGCCTGGAACACCGCGAACACCGGGGAGCTGTTTTTT.

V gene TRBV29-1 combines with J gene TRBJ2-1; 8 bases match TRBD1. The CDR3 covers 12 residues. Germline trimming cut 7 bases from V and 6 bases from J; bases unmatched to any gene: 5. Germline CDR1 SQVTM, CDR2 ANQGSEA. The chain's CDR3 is CSGMTGVNEQFF. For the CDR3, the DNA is TGCAGCGGCATGACAGGGGTCAATGAGCAGTTCTTC.

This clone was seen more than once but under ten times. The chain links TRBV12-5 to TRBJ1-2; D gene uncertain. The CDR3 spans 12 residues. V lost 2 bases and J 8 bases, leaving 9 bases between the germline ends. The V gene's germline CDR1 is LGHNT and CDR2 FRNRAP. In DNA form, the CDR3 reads TGTGCTAGTGGTTTGACTGACACCGGCTACACCTTC. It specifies CASGLTDTGYTF.

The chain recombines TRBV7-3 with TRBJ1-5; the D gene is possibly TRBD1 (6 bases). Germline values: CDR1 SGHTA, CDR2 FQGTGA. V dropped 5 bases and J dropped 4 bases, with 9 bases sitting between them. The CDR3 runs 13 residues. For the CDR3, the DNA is TGTGCCAGCAGCGCGGACAGAAATCAGCCCCAGCATTTT. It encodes CASSADRNQPQHF.

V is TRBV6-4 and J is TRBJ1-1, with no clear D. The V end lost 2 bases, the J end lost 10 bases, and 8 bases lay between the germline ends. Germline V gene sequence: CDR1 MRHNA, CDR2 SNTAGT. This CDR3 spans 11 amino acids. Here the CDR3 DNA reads TGTGCCAGCAGTGACCGCGGAAGAGCTTTCTTT. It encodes CASSDRGRAFF.

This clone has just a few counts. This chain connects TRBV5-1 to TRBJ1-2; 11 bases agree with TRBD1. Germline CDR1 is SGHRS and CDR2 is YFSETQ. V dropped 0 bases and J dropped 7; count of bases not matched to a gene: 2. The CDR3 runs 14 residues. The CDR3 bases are TGCGCCAGCAGCTTGGCCGGGACAGGGGGTGGCTACACCTTC. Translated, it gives CASSLAGTGGGYTF.